This T cell receptor (beta chain) was sequenced for a study of CD8+ T cells in alopecia areata. Study results and caveats: More clonal than normal scalp was lesional scalp, particularly alopecia totalis/universalis.

The sequencing template was cDNA reverse transcribed from extracted RNA. TCRdb's copy holds only in-frame clones and misses some; the assay was immunoSEQ multiplex PCR. The sample has 90,000 to 100,000 clones, about 40% seen once; the top ten hold approximately 1.4%. This clone was counted between two and nine times. What it binds is unknown. The sample taken for sequencing was CD4+ T cells sorted from blood. The TCR sequence derives from a human donor with alopecia areata.

CDR3 in DNA: TGTGCCAGCAGTTACGGTACAGCGGCCATTCAGTACTTC. This codes for CASSYGTAAIQYF. The chain is built from TRBV6-5 and TRBJ2-4; maybe TRBD2 (5 bases). The V end lost 2 bases, the J end lost 9 bases, and 11 bases lay between the germline ends. CDR1 MNHEY and CDR2 SVGAGI come from the germline V gene. This CDR3 spans 13 amino acids.